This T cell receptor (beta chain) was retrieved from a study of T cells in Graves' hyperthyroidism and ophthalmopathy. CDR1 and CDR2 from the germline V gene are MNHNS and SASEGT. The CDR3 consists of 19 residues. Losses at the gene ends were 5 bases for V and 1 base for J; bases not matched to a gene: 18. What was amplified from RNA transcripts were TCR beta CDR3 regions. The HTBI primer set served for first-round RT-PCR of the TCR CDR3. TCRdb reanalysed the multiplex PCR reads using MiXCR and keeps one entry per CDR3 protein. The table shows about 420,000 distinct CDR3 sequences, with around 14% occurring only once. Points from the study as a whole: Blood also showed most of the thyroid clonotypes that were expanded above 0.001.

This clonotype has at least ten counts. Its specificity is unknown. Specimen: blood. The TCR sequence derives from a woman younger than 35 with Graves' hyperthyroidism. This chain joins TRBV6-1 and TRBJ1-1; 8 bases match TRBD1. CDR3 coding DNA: TGTGCCAGCAGTCCGGACAGGGCCCTTAACATTCGGAAGAACACTGAAGCTTTCTTT. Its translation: CASSPDRALNIRKNTEAFF.